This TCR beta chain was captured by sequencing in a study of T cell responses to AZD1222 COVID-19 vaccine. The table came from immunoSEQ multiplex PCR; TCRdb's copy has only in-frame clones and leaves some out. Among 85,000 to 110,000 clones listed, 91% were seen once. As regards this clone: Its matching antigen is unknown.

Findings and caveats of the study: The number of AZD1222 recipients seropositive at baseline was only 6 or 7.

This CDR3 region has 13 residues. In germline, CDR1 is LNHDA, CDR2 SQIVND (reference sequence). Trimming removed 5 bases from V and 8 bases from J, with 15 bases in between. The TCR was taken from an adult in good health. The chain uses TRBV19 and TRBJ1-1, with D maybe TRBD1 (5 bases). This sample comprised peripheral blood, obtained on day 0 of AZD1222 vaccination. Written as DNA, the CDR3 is TGTGCCAGTAGTTCATCGGCAGGGTGGGAAGCTTTCTTT. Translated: CASSSSAGWEAFF.